The present T cell receptor beta chain was sequenced within a study of identical twins. Study-level results: Conclusions rested on cross-sectional statistics rather than following the same donors.

Each donor (without exception) was a healthy Caucasian. In regard to this clonotype: Antigen: not known.

Unique molecular identifiers were present on the cDNA, and a universal primer site came from template switching. TCRdb processed the 5' RACE reads anew with MiXCR; each CDR3 protein has one entry. Among about 700,000 distinct CDR3 sequences listed, approximately 6% were seen once. V lost 9 bases and J 0 bases, leaving 9 bases between the germline ends. The CDR3 has 14 amino acids. CDR1 is LNHDA and CDR2 is SQIVND in the germline V gene (reference sequence). The TCR sequence derives from a young man in good health. The chain couples TRBV19 to TRBJ2-6, with D unresolved. Input material: naive T cells sorted from blood. CDR3 in DNA: TGTGCCAGCATGATGAGCTCTGGGGCCAACGTCCTGACTTTC. This encodes CASMMSSGANVLTF. Combining the CDR3 with reference TRBV19 and TRBJ2-6 gives the whole variable domain DGGITQSPKYLFRKEGQNVTLSCEQNLNHDAMYWYRQDPGQGLRLIYYSQIVNDFQKGDIAEGYSVSREKKESFPLTVTSAQKNPTAFYLCASMMSSGANVLTFGAGSRLTVL.